Listed below are T cell receptor beta chains from one sample, sequenced in a study of T cell repertoires in cytomegalovirus infection. A single record per CDR3 protein comes from TCRdb applying MiXCR to the reads. Here the sample spans about 360,000 distinct CDR3 sequences, 15% to 20% being singletons. The sample taken for sequencing was PBMCs. These receptors all come from a human donor in good health (CMV status not recorded). Some clones in this sample may be carry-over from other donors' samples. The CDR3 runs from the conserved cysteine through the conserved F or W. The D gene is left open where the match is weak. The size field is filled for only some rows; it gives once, few, many or a size class.

>.|.|TRBV5-1|TRBJ2-2
TGCGCCAGCAGCCCCGACCCGAACACCGGGGAGCTGTTTTTT
CASSPDPNTGELFF
>few|.|TRBV19|TRBJ2-3
TGTGCCAGTAGCCAAAGTCATTGGCAGGGTACGCAGTATTTT
CASSQSHWQGTQYF
>many|TRBD2|TRBV5-1|TRBJ2-7
TGCGCCAGCAGCTTGGATCCCGAGTCAGGGAGGGAGTACTTC
CASSLDPESGREYF
>many|.|TRBV25-1|TRBJ2-5
TGTGCCAGCAGTATACGGTCCAAAGAGACCCAGTACTTC
CASSIRSKETQYF
>.|TRBD2|TRBV20-1|TRBJ2-5
TGCAGCTCTGGGGGGACTAGCGGGACCGAAGAGACCCAGTACTTC
CSSGGTSGTEETQYF
>.|.|TRBV7-2|TRBJ2-3
TGTGCCAGCACCCTCTCCCCCACGAATACGCAGTATTTT
CASTLSPTNTQYF
>few|.|TRBV2|TRBJ2-5
TGTGCCAGCACCGAGGAAATTGCCCAAGAGACCCAGTACTTC
CASTEEIAQETQYF
>.|TRBD2|TRBV19|TRBJ2-5
TGTGCCAGTAAAAATTGTCCCGAGCTACCGCGACTAGCGGGAGAGGAAGAGACCCAGTACTTC
CASKNCPELPRLAGEEETQYF
>few|TRBD1|TRBV7-4|TRBJ1-5
TGTGCCAGCAGCTCTACCTTGGGGAAGGGGGCTCAGGGCAATCAGCCCCAGCATTTT
CASSSTLGKGAQGNQPQHF
>.|.|TRBV24-1|TRBJ1-5
TGTGCCACCAGTGATTCTAGAAATCAGCCCCAGCATTTT
CATSDSRNQPQHF
>.|.|TRBV6-2/TRBV6-3|TRBJ1-2
TGTGCCAGCAGTTTCATCAGCCGTGGCTACACCTTC
CASSFISRGYTF
>few|.|TRBV7-9|TRBJ1-1
TGTGCCAGCAGCCCACCAGGGCACGGGATCCCTGAAGCTTTCTTT
CASSPPGHGIPEAFF
>many|TRBD2|TRBV7-9|TRBJ2-1
TGTGCCAGCAGCTTGTTAGCGGGCAACAATGAGCAGTTCTTC
CASSLLAGNNEQFF
>many|TRBD2|TRBV7-6|TRBJ2-1
TGTGCCAGCAGACCTGGACTAGATACGAATGAGCAGTTCTTC
CASRPGLDTNEQFF
>.|.|TRBV19|TRBJ2-7
TGTGCCAGTAGTACCAGGAAGGGGGGCTCCTACGAGCAGTACTTC
CASSTRKGGSYEQYF
>few|.|TRBV5-5|TRBJ2-5
TGTGCCAGCAGCGGGACCCTTTTGGAGACCCAGTACTTC
CASSGTLLETQYF
>.|TRBD1|TRBV2|TRBJ2-7
TGTGCCAGCAGTTTTCGCAGGGGGAACGAGCAGTACTTC
CASSFRRGNEQYF
>.|.|TRBV7-9|TRBJ2-6
TGTGCCAGCAGCTTAGGGGGGTCTCCTGGGGCCAACGTCCTGACTTTC
CASSLGGSPGANVLTF
>.|.|TRBV19|TRBJ1-4
TGTGCCACGTCGAGACCTGGGACTGAAAAACTGTTTTTT
CATSRPGTEKLFF
>few|.|TRBV6-1|TRBJ1-3
TGTGCCAGCAGTGAACTTTTAGGCACCTCTGGAAACACCATATATTTT
CASSELLGTSGNTIYF
>once|.|TRBV5-4|TRBJ2-5
TGTGCCGCTGGGCCGAGGGAGACCCAGTACTTC
CAAGPRETQYF
>few|.|TRBV9|TRBJ1-2
TGTGCCAGCAGCGGGGGAAAGGACCGAGCTTACTATGGCTACACCTTC
CASSGGKDRAYYGYTF
>many|.|TRBV12-3/TRBV12-4|TRBJ1-3
TGTGCCAGCAGTTTAAAGGGAAGCTCTGGAAACACCATATATTTT
CASSLKGSSGNTIYF
>many|TRBD1|TRBV7-2|TRBJ1-3
TGTGCCAGCAGGCTACCCACAGGGGCTGGAAACACCATATATTTT
CASRLPTGAGNTIYF
>.|.|TRBV6-2/TRBV6-3|TRBJ2-1
TGTGCCAGCAGTTATTTTGAGGAGGGGGGCTCCTACAATGAGCAGTTCTTC
CASSYFEEGGSYNEQFF
>.|.|TRBV12-3/TRBV12-4|TRBJ2-3
TGTGCCAGCAGCTACTACCAGGCGGGAATGGGGACAGATACGCAGTATTTT
CASSYYQAGMGTDTQYF
>few|.|TRBV11-2|TRBJ1-4
TGTGCCAGCAGCCCCCGGACAGTTGGGTACGAAAAACTGTTTTTT
CASSPRTVGYEKLFF
>many|.|TRBV7-9|TRBJ1-2
TGTGCCAGCAGCTTTAGCCAGGGAGCTAACTATGGCTACACCTTC
CASSFSQGANYGYTF
>few|.|TRBV5-4|TRBJ2-5
TGTGCCAGCAGCTTGACGGGAGAGATGGGAGAGACCCAGTACTTC
CASSLTGEMGETQYF
>few|.|TRBV15|TRBJ1-1
TGTGCCACCAGCAGAGAGGGTCTATACAACACTGAAGCTTTCTTT
CATSREGLYNTEAFF